The 2 T cell receptor beta chains listed next were all sequenced from one sample in a study of tumor-infiltrating lymphocytes in localized non-small cell lung cancer. Repertoires were generated with immunoSEQ multiplex PCR, while TCRdb's copy carries only in-frame clones and drops some. This table holds about 13,000 clones, 55% to 70% found once. Sequenced input: lung tumor tissue. These receptors were taken from a human donor with non-small cell lung cancer.

This clone was found a few times. This sequence joins TRBV5-4 and TRBJ1-1; the match to TRBD1 covers 7 bases. Trimming cost V 2 bases and J 5 bases; bases outside gene matches: 15. The CDR3 has 17 amino acids. Germline V gene data show CDR1 as SGHNT and CDR2 as YYREEE (reference sequence). CDR3 in DNA: TGTGCCAGCAGCTTCCCAAAAGACAGGGCGCTGGAGACTGAAGCTTTCTTT. Protein sequence: CASSFPKDRALETEAFF.

This chain links TRBV2 with TRBJ2-7; the D gene is possibly TRBD1 (6 bases). The CDR3 length is 14 residues. V shed 8 bases and J shed 2 bases, with 16 bases lying between them. CDR1 SNHLY and CDR2 FYNNEI come from the germline V gene. The DNA for the CDR3 is TGTGCCAGCGGACTCGGGACACTTACCTACGAGCAGTACTTC. This codes for CASGLGTLTYEQYF.